This T cell receptor beta chain was obtained from a study of Ad26.COV2.S vaccination and SARS-CoV-2 variants. Profiling relied on immunoSEQ multiplex PCR, and the TCRdb table lists in-frame clones only, not all of them. The repertoire includes over 110,000 clones, about nine tenths of them detected once, and about 5% sits in the top ten. Study-level points and caveats: Among vaccine recipients, spike-specific TCR breadth exceeded that of placebo recipients. Vaccinated and placebo-treated recipients had similar non-spike TCR breadth.

Details on this clone: The antigen remains unidentified.

The sample here was peripheral blood, taken after recovery from COVID-19. This clonotype originated in a human donor who had recovered from COVID-19.

Written as DNA, the CDR3 is TGTGCCAGCAGTTACTCGAAGGGGCCAGGAAACACCATATATTTT. Amino acids: CASSYSKGPGNTIYF. V gene TRBV6-6 combines with J gene TRBJ1-3; maybe TRBD1 (5 bases). The CDR3 extends over 15 amino acids. V dropped 0 bases and J dropped 4 bases, with 10 bases sitting between them. Germline CDR1 and CDR2: MNHNY and SVGAGI (reference sequence).